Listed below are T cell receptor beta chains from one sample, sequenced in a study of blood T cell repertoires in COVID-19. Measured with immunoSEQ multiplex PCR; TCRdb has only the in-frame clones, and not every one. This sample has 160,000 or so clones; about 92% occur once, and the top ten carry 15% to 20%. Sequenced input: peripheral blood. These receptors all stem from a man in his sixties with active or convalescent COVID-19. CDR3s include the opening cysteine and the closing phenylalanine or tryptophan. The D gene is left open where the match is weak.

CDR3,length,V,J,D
CASSPTGGETEAFF,14,TRBV18,TRBJ1-1,TRBD1
CASSFRLAWDEQFF,14,TRBV7-8,TRBJ2-1,TRBD2
CASSPPRLAATRELFF,16,TRBV18,TRBJ2-2,TRBD2
CASSIRAGNGYTF,13,TRBV19,TRBJ1-2,-
CASSPNSGRPERNEQFF,17,TRBV5-1,TRBJ2-1,TRBD2
CASSKLAGGEETQYF,15,TRBV18,TRBJ2-5,TRBD2
CSADWQGAGYTF,12,TRBV29-1,TRBJ1-2,TRBD1
CASSLTEGQSNQPQHF,16,TRBV7-6,TRBJ1-5,-
CASRRGTGYEQYF,13,TRBV6-5,TRBJ2-7,TRBD1
CASSPPGQGKTNTGELFF,18,TRBV18,TRBJ2-2,TRBD1
CASAGGNSYNEQFF,14,TRBV5-1,TRBJ2-1,TRBD1
CASSLTLRVGAVNTEAFF,18,TRBV7-6,TRBJ1-1,-
CASSSQGLATNEKLFF,16,TRBV18,TRBJ1-4,TRBD1
CASRWGVAGANTGELFF,17,TRBV11-2,TRBJ2-2,TRBD2
CASSLALTSGDYNEQFF,17,TRBV11-3,TRBJ2-1,TRBD2
CASSQDQGFEKLFF,14,TRBV4-1,TRBJ1-4,-
CASVPSAGTYNEQFF,15,TRBV7-9,TRBJ2-1,-
CASSFLRQGGSPLHF,15,TRBV27,TRBJ1-6,-
CASSYRDRDGYTF,13,TRBV6-5,TRBJ1-2,TRBD1
CASSQVARQGFEKLFF,16,TRBV14,TRBJ1-4,TRBD1
CASSPEVNTEAFF,13,TRBV7-8,TRBJ1-1,-
CASSSRANYGYTF,13,TRBV3-1/TRBV3-2,TRBJ1-2,-
CASSLGLLAVHTYNEQFF,18,TRBV5-4,TRBJ2-1,TRBD2
CASSMGSGSQPQHF,14,TRBV19,TRBJ1-5,-
CASSEMADTEAFF,13,TRBV2,TRBJ1-1,-
CASSLLGMGGTEAFF,15,TRBV7-8,TRBJ1-1,-
CASSFQGTDTQYF,13,TRBV7-2,TRBJ2-3,-
CASSSYYEQYF,11,TRBV12-3/TRBV12-4,TRBJ2-7,-
CASSHERNEQFF,12,TRBV3-1/TRBV3-2,TRBJ2-1,-
CASSGDSYNEQFF,13,TRBV2,TRBJ2-1,TRBD1
CASSLDREEKLFF,13,TRBV12-3/TRBV12-4,TRBJ1-4,-
CASSTGQPSYNEQFF,15,TRBV7-2,TRBJ2-1,-
CASSPNGMNTEAFF,14,TRBV18,TRBJ1-1,-
CASSSQGGRGEQYF,14,TRBV7-9,TRBJ2-7,-
CAWETSGAGTQYF,13,TRBV30,TRBJ2-5,-
CASSLKDIGPRELFF,15,TRBV5-1,TRBJ2-2,-
CAWNRLWETQYF,12,TRBV30,TRBJ2-5,-
CASSESLLDYGYTF,14,TRBV6-1,TRBJ1-2,-
CASSYAYRAGNTIYF,15,TRBV6-5,TRBJ1-3,-
CASSFEGMQPQHF,13,TRBV7-2,TRBJ1-5,-